The clone carrying this TCR beta chain showed up just once. The sample belongs to a study of T cells in localized non-small cell lung cancer. Repertoires were generated with immunoSEQ multiplex PCR, while TCRdb's copy carries only in-frame clones and drops some. There are roughly 34,000 clones in the sample; around 90% occur only once, and roughly 17% lies in the top ten. V was trimmed by 1 base and J by 5 bases, leaving 15 bases between them. The CDR3 is made up of 16 amino acids. Germline assignment: CDR1 LNHNV and CDR2 YYDKDF (reference sequence). The specimen was peripheral blood mononuclear cells, collected before any cancer treatment. The sequence derives from a man between 40 and 70 years old with stage III lung adenocarcinoma. V is TRBV15 and J is TRBJ2-1; possibly TRBD2 for D (6 bases). The CDR3 loop reads CATSRAGRLGNNEQFF. The CDR3, as DNA: TGTGCCACCAGCAGAGCCGGACGACTAGGTAACAATGAGCAGTTCTTC.